One T cell receptor (beta chain) is described in this entry. This sample was taken from a study of blood T cell repertoires in COVID-19. Germline lookup yields CDR1 SGHDT and CDR2 YYEEEE. This CDR3 contains 12 residues. Between the trimmed V and J ends, which lost 2 bases and 7 bases, there was a span of 9 bases. Profiled with immunoSEQ multiplex PCR; TCRdb holds only in-frame clones, not every one. The table records about 89,000 clones, around 75% of them present only once. Sequences were obtained from peripheral blood. V usage is TRBV5-6 and J usage is TRBJ1-2; D possibly corresponds to TRBD1 (6 bases). The sequence was obtained from a man between 65 and 85 years old with COVID-19, enrolled during active disease. For the CDR3, the DNA is TGTGCCAGCAGCTTTTACAGGGCTGGCTACACCTTC. It yields the protein CASSFYRAGYTF.